These T cell receptor beta chains were read from a single sample in a study of blood T cell repertoires in COVID-19. The table came from immunoSEQ multiplex PCR; TCRdb's copy has only in-frame clones and leaves some out. The sample shows some 110,000 clones, approximately 78% of them seen only once. Sequenced input: peripheral blood. Every receptor here comes from a man between 65 and 80 years old with acute or convalescent COVID-19. Each CDR3 is given with its conserved first and last residue. Each record gives: J gene, D gene, V gene, clone size, CDR3 DNA, CDR3 protein. The D gene is left open where the match is weak. Clone size, where shown, is once, few, many, or a class for clones that have expanded.

>TRBJ2-1|TRBD2|TRBV5-1|once
TGCGCCAGCAGCTTGGTCCTAGCGGGAGCTCATGAGCAGTTCTTC
CASSLVLAGAHEQFF
>TRBJ1-1|NA|TRBV4-2|few
TGTGCCAGCAGCCCAGAAGGCGGTGAAGCTTTCTTT
CASSPEGGEAFF
>TRBJ1-2|TRBD1|TRBV2|NA
TGTGCCAGCAGTGGACAGGGGCGCAATGGCTACACCTTC
CASSGQGRNGYTF
>TRBJ1-5|NA|TRBV2|NA
TGTGCCAGCAGGGGACACGTTTCTGGCAATCAGCCCCAGCATTTT
CASRGHVSGNQPQHF
>TRBJ1-3|TRBD1|TRBV28|NA
TGTGCCAGCAGCACAGGGGTATTTGCTGGAAACACCATATATTTT
CASSTGVFAGNTIYF
>TRBJ1-4|NA|TRBV5-4|NA
TGTGCCAGCAGCCCTGGGGAGACGACTAATGAAAAACTGTTTTTT
CASSPGETTNEKLFF
>TRBJ1-1|TRBD1|TRBV5-6|NA
TGTGCCAGCAGCTTGAAGGGGGCGCGGGGCACTGAAGCTTTCTTT
CASSLKGARGTEAFF
>TRBJ2-7|NA|TRBV28|NA
TGTGCCAGCAGGTCGGGGCAGGCGGGGTACGAGCAGTACTTC
CASRSGQAGYEQYF
>TRBJ1-6|NA|TRBV14|once
TGTGCCAGCAGCCAAGAGGTTCGACAGTATAATTCACCCCTCCACTTT
CASSQEVRQYNSPLHF
>TRBJ2-7|TRBD1|TRBV29-1|NA
TGCAGCGTGACACCTCCGGGACAGGGCTACGAGCAGTACTTC
CSVTPPGQGYEQYF
>TRBJ2-7|NA|TRBV7-8|NA
TGTGCCAGCAGCGTGACAGTGAACTACGAGCAGTACTTC
CASSVTVNYEQYF
>TRBJ1-2|NA|TRBV2|few
TGTGCCAGCAGTCTCCTCACAGACCTTGGAGGCTACACCTTC
CASSLLTDLGGYTF
>TRBJ2-2|TRBD1|TRBV28|NA
TGTGCCAGCAGGGGACAGGTTAACACCGGGGAGCTGTTTTTT
CASRGQVNTGELFF
>TRBJ2-5|NA|TRBV5-1|NA
TGCGCCAGCAGCACTCGACAAGAGACCCAGTACTTC
CASSTRQETQYF
>TRBJ1-6|TRBD1|TRBV18|NA
TGTGCCAGCTCACCACTTGACAGGGTAGAGAATTCACCCCTCCACTTT
CASSPLDRVENSPLHF
>TRBJ1-2|TRBD1|TRBV5-8|NA
TGTGCCAGCAATCATGGGACAGGCTATGGCTACACCTTC
CASNHGTGYGYTF
>TRBJ2-1|TRBD1|TRBV5-4|NA
TGTGCCAGCAGGCCCGGGACAGCGAACAATGAGCAGTTCTTC
CASRPGTANNEQFF
>TRBJ1-2|NA|TRBV29-1|NA
TGCAGCGTTGATATACTGCAGGGTGCCTATGGCTACACCTTC
CSVDILQGAYGYTF
>TRBJ2-1|TRBD1|TRBV12-3/TRBV12-4|NA
TGTGCCAGCAGTTCCCTCACAGGGGGTATTCTCTTC
CASSSLTGGILF
>TRBJ1-2|NA|TRBV3-1/TRBV3-2|once
TGTGCCAGCAGCCAAGAATACGGTCACTATGGCTACACCTTC
CASSQEYGHYGYTF
>TRBJ1-1|NA|TRBV30|once
TGTGCCTGGAGTGTCAGCACTGAAGCTTTCTTT
CAWSVSTEAFF
>TRBJ1-2|NA|TRBV5-1|NA
TGCGCCAGCAGCCTCCGACAGTGGGCTAATTATGGCTACACCTTC
CASSLRQWANYGYTF
>TRBJ2-5|NA|TRBV5-1|NA
TGCGCCAGCAGGTGGAGCGGCCTTACGGAGACCCAGTACTTC
CASRWSGLTETQYF
>TRBJ1-5|TRBD1|TRBV7-9|NA
TGTGCCAGCAGCCAGGGGGGAGTCAATAGCAATCAGCCCCAGCATTTT
CASSQGGVNSNQPQHF
>TRBJ1-2|NA|TRBV30|NA
TGTGCCTGGAGTGTTGCCATAACTTCGACAGCTCCTAACTATGGCTACACCTTC
CAWSVAITSTAPNYGYTF
>TRBJ1-1|NA|TRBV27|NA
TGTGCCAGCAGTTTAAGGGGCGGTGAAGCTTTCTTT
CASSLRGGEAFF
>TRBJ2-7|TRBD2|TRBV9|few
TGTGCCAGCAGCCCCGGACTAGCGGGAAGTGACGAGCAGTACTTC
CASSPGLAGSDEQYF
>TRBJ1-1|NA|TRBV12-3/TRBV12-4|NA
TGTGCCAGCAGTTTTGGGCGGAACACTGAAGCTTTCTTT
CASSFGRNTEAFF
>TRBJ2-7|NA|TRBV6-5|NA
TGTGCCAGCAAAAGAGGGGCAGGGGCCTACGAGCAGTACTTC
CASKRGAGAYEQYF
>TRBJ2-2|NA|TRBV2|NA
TGTGCCAGCAGTTCTTCAGGGATAATCACCGGGGAGCTGTTTTTT
CASSSSGIITGELFF
>TRBJ2-1|TRBD2|TRBV10-3|NA
TGTGCCATCAGTGAGCTAGCGGGACAAGGTGAGCAGTTCTTC
CAISELAGQGEQFF
>TRBJ1-2|TRBD1|TRBV19|NA
TGTGCCAGTAGACTCCACGCAGGGGGGCTTCCAGGCTACACCTTC
CASRLHAGGLPGYTF
>TRBJ2-1|TRBD2|TRBV19|NA
TGTGCCAGTAGCACGGGACTAGCGGGAGGTAACTCCTACAATGAGCAGTTCTTC
CASSTGLAGGNSYNEQFF
>TRBJ1-3|NA|TRBV9|NA
TGTGCCAGCAGCGTAGATCCGGGGGGCTCTGGAAACACCATATATTTT
CASSVDPGGSGNTIYF
>TRBJ2-5|TRBD2|TRBV27|NA
TGTGCCAGCAGTTTACGAGCGGGAGGGTTAAAAGTCCAGGAGACCCAGTACTTC
CASSLRAGGLKVQETQYF
>TRBJ2-7|TRBD1|TRBV29-1|NA
TGCAGCGTTGCCGGGACAGGGGTCTACGAGCAGTACTTC
CSVAGTGVYEQYF
>TRBJ1-2|NA|TRBV5-4|NA
TGTGCCAGCAGATTCAGACAGACTAACTATGGCTACACCTTC
CASRFRQTNYGYTF
>TRBJ2-5|TRBD2|TRBV3-1/TRBV3-2|NA
TGTGCCAGCAGCCAAAAGTGGGGAGCGGGAGCGGTGGGGGAAGAGACCCAGTACTTC
CASSQKWGAGAVGEETQYF
>TRBJ1-3|TRBD1|TRBV5-1|NA
TGCGCCAGCAGCGCGGGACAGTCTGGAAACACCATATATTTT
CASSAGQSGNTIYF
>TRBJ1-2|NA|TRBV5-1|NA
TGCGCCAGCAGCTTGGAGAGTTATGGCTACACCTTC
CASSLESYGYTF
>TRBJ1-5|NA|TRBV28|once
TGTGCCACCACCCAGGACAGTAGCAATCAGCCCCAGCATTTT
CATTQDSSNQPQHF
>TRBJ2-5|NA|TRBV29-1|once
TGCAGCGTTGAAGTGGGGCGCAGCAAGACCCAGTACTTC
CSVEVGRSKTQYF
>TRBJ2-5|NA|TRBV5-1|NA
TGCGCCAGCAGCTTTTCCGGGGTGGAGACCCAGTACTTC
CASSFSGVETQYF
>TRBJ1-5|NA|TRBV27|NA
TGTGCCAGCAGTTCCACCCGGGGTTTTAATCAGCCCCAGCATTTT
CASSSTRGFNQPQHF
>TRBJ2-7|TRBD1|TRBV3-1/TRBV3-2|few
TGTGCCAGCAGCCCCCAAGGGACAGGGTTCGGCGAGCAGTACTTC
CASSPQGTGFGEQYF
>TRBJ2-2|TRBD2|TRBV5-1|NA
TGCGCCAGCAGCCCGCCGGGACTAGCGGGCCCCGGGGAGCTGTTTTTT
CASSPPGLAGPGELFF
>TRBJ1-3|TRBD1|TRBV25-1|NA
TGTGCCAGCAGTGAATCCCCCTCGACAGGGGTTGTGAACACCATATATTTT
CASSESPSTGVVNTIYF
>TRBJ2-3|NA|TRBV27|NA
TGTGCCAGCAGTTTCCCTAGCTCCACAGATACGCAGTATTTT
CASSFPSSTDTQYF
>TRBJ2-6|NA|TRBV3-1/TRBV3-2|NA
TGTGCCAGCAGCCAACGGTCTGGGGCCAACGTCCTGACTTTC
CASSQRSGANVLTF
>TRBJ1-1|NA|TRBV30|NA
TGTGCCTGGAGTGTACAAGAGACTAAAGCTTTCTTT
CAWSVQETKAFF
>TRBJ1-4|NA|TRBV6-5|NA
TGTGCCAGCTCCCACGGGGGTAATGAAAAACTGTTTTTT
CASSHGGNEKLFF
>TRBJ1-2|TRBD1|TRBV30|NA
TGTGCCTTACCGGGACAGATAAACTATGGCTACACCTTC
CALPGQINYGYTF
>TRBJ1-3|NA|TRBV7-8|NA
TGTGCCAGCAGCTTAGCAGGGGCTGGAAACACCATATATTTT
CASSLAGAGNTIYF
>TRBJ2-1|NA|TRBV7-9|NA
TGTGCCAGCAGCCCCCGTGTTCCTTCCTACAATGAGCAGTTCTTC
CASSPRVPSYNEQFF
>TRBJ2-3|TRBD2|TRBV11-3|NA
TGTGCCAGCAGCTTAAGCGTCCTAGCGGGAGGGGTAGACGATACGCAGTATTTT
CASSLSVLAGGVDDTQYF